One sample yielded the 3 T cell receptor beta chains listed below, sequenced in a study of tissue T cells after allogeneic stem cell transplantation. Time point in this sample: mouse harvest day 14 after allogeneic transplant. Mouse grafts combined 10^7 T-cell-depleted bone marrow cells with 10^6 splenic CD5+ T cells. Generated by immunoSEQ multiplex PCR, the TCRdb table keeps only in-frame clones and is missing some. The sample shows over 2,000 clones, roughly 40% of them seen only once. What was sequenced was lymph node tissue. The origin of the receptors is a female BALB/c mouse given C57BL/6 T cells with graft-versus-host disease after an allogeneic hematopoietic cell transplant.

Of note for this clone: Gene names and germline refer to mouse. Partial CDR3 DNA: TGCTCCAGCAGTCAAAGGGCCAACGAAAGATTATTT. Protein sequence: CSSSQRANERLF. The full CDR3 is CSSSQRANERLFF. The chain recombines TRBV23 with TRBJ1-4; the D call TRBD1 from the table was never checked on the DNA. The read halts 1 residue ahead of the CDR3 end, with the missing end drawn from the germline J gene. CDR1 is KGHTA, CDR2 FQNQQP, per germline. This CDR3 is built from 13 residues.

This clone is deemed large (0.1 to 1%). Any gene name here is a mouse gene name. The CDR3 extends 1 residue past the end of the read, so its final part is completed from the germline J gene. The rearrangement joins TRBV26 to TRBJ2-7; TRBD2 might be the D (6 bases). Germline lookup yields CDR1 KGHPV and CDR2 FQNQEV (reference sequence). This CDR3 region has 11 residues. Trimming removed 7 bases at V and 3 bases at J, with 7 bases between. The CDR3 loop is CASTGDYEQYF. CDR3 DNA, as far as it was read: TGTGCCAGCACTGGGGACTATGAACAGTAC.

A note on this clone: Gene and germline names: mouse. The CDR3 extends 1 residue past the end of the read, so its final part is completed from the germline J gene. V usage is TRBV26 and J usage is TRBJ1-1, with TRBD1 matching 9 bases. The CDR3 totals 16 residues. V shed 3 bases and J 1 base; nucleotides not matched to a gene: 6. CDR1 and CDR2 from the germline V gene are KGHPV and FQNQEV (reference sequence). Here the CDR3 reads CASSLPGQGGNTEVFF. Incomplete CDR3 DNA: TGTGCCAGCAGTCTTCCGGGACAGGGAGGGAACACAGAAGTCTTC.